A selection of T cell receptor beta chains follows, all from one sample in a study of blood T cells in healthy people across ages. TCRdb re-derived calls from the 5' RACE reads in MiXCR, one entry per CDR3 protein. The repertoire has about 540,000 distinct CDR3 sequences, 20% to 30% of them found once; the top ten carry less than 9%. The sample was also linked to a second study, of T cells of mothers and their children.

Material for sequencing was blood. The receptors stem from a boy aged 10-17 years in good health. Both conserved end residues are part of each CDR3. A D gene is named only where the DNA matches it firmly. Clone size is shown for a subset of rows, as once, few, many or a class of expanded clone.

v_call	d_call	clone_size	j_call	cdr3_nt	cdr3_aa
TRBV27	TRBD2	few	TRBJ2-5	TGTGCCAGCAGCGAGGTAGCGGGAGTGAAGACCCAGTACTTC	CASSEVAGVKTQYF
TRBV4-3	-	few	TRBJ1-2	TGCGCCAGCAGCCAAGGTCTGGCGGGGAACAACTATGGCTACACCTTC	CASSQGLAGNNYGYTF
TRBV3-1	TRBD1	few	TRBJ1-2	TGTGCCAGCAGCCAAGATTCCGGGACAGGAGCTAACTATGGCTACACCTTC	CASSQDSGTGANYGYTF
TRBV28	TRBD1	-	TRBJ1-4	TGTGCCAGCAGTTTTACAGGACAGGGTCGTTGGGAAAAACTGTTTTTT	CASSFTGQGRWEKLFF
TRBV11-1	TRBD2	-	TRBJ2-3	TGTGCCAGCAGCTTCTCTAGCGGGAGGTCAGATACGCAGTATTTT	CASSFSSGRSDTQYF
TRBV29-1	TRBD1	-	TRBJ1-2	TGCAGCGTTGAGCTAGGGGGCGCAGGCGGCTACACCTTC	CSVELGGAGGYTF
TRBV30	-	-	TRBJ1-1	TGTGCCTGGAGTGTACGGGTGAACACTGAAGCTTTCTTT	CAWSVRVNTEAFF
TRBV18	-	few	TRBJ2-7	TGTGCCAGCTCACCTAGGTCAGCAGTTAGCTCCTACGAGCAGTACTTC	CASSPRSAVSSYEQYF
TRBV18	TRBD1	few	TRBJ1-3	TGTGCCAGCTCACTGGGACAGGGGACTGGAAACACCATATATTTT	CASSLGQGTGNTIYF
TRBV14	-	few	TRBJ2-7	TGTGCCAGCAGCCAGAAGCTTGGACAGCGAAACTACGAGCAGTACTTC	CASSQKLGQRNYEQYF
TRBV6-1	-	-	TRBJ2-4	TGTGCCAGCAGTGATGTGGCTTTCATGGATTGGTGGGGAGCCAAAAACATTCAGTACTTC	CASSDVAFMDWWGAKNIQYF
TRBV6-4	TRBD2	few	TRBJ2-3	TGTGCCAGCAGCTCCGGGACTAGCGACACAGATACGCAGTATTTT	CASSSGTSDTDTQYF
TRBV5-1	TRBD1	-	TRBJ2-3	TGCGCCAGCAGGCCGGGACAGGGGGCAGATACGCAGTATTTT	CASRPGQGADTQYF
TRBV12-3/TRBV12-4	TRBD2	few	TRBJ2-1	TGTGCCAGCAGTATGGCGGGAGGGCCTTACAGTGAGCAGTTCTTC	CASSMAGGPYSEQFF
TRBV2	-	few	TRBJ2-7	TGTGCCGGCAGGACACGATACTCCTACGAGCAGTACTTC	CAGRTRYSYEQYF
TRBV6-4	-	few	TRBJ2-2	TGTGCCAGCAGTGAAGGTACAGAGAACACCGGGGAGCTGTTTTTT	CASSEGTENTGELFF
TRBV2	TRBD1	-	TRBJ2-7	TGTGCCAGCAGGGTCGAGACAGGGGCGTACGAGCAGTACTTC	CASRVETGAYEQYF
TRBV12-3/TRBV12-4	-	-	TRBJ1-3	TGTGCCAGCAGTTTCTTTACGGAGGGGCTGCTCTCTGGAAACACCATATATTTT	CASSFFTEGLLSGNTIYF
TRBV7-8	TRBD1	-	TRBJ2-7	TGTGCCAGCAGCACCCCGACAGGGGGCGGCTACGAGCAGTACTTC	CASSTPTGGGYEQYF
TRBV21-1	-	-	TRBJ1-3	TGTGCCAGCAGCAAACCGGGGGGCTATGGAAACACCATATATTTT	CASSKPGGYGNTIYF
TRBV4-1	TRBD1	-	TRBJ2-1	TGCGCCAGCAGCCAAGCCGGACAGGGGAAAAATGAGCAGTTCTTC	CASSQAGQGKNEQFF
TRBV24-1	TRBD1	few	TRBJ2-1	TGTGCCACCAGTGATCATTGGACAGGGGCCAATGAGCAGTTCTTC	CATSDHWTGANEQFF
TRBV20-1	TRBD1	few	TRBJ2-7	TGCAGTGCGCCGGACAGGGCTTACGAGCAGTACTTC	CSAPDRAYEQYF
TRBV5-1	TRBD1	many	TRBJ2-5	TGCGCCAGCAGCTTCGGGACAGGGGGTCAAGAGACCCAGTACTTC	CASSFGTGGQETQYF
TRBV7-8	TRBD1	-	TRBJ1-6	TGTGCCAGCTGCTTATCGGACAGGGTAAATTCACCCCTCCACTTT	CASCLSDRVNSPLHF
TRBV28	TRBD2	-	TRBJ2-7	TGTGCCAGCAGTTACCGAGCGGGAGTGAGCTCCTACGAGCAGTACTTC	CASSYRAGVSSYEQYF
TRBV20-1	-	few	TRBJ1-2	TGCAGTGCTAGAGACCCCCTGGGGGACAACTATGGCTACACCTTC	CSARDPLGDNYGYTF
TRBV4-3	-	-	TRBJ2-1	TGCGCCAGCAGCCAAGGGGTCAGGGCCAACGAGCAGTTCTTC	CASSQGVRANEQFF
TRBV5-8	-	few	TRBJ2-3	TGTGCCAGCAGCTTCAGTCGGACCTCGAGCACAGATACGCAGTATTTT	CASSFSRTSSTDTQYF
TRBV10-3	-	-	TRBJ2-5	TGTGCCATCAGTGTAGGGGGTTACGCGGGGGTCGAGGAGACCCAGTACTTC	CAISVGGYAGVEETQYF
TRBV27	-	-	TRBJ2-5	TGTGCCAGCAGTTCCGACCCCTGGAGGAGTCGAGAGACCCAGTACTTC	CASSSDPWRSRETQYF
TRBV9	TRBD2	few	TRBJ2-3	TGTGCCAGCAGCTCTCAGCGGGGGGGAATCACAGATACGCAGTATTTT	CASSSQRGGITDTQYF
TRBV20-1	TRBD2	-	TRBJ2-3	TGCAGTGCCCCGACTAGCGGGGGGCCAGAGGGCAGCACAGATACGCAGTATTTT	CSAPTSGGPEGSTDTQYF
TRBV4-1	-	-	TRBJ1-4	TGCGCCAGCAGCCAATTCGGGACGCTCGCAACTAATGAAAAACTGTTTTTT	CASSQFGTLATNEKLFF
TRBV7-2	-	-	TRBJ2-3	TGTGCCAGCAATCTGACCGGGATCAACACAGATACGCAGTATTTT	CASNLTGINTDTQYF
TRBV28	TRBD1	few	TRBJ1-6	TGTGCCAGCAGTTTATTCGGCAGGGGGCGCGAGGATTCACCCCTCCACTTT	CASSLFGRGREDSPLHF
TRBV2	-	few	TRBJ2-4	TGTGCCAGCAGTGAATTGGGCAGACTAGCCAAAAACATTCAGTACTTC	CASSELGRLAKNIQYF
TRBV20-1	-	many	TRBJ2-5	TGCAGTGCTAGTCTCGGCGCGTTGGGCGAGACCCAGTACTTC	CSASLGALGETQYF
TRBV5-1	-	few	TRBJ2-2	TGCGCCAGCAGCCCTGTCGGCCCAGGGGAGCTGTTTTTT	CASSPVGPGELFF
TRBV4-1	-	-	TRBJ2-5	TGCGCCAGCGGCCAAGCGGGCGGCAGTGGGACCCAGTACTTC	CASGQAGGSGTQYF
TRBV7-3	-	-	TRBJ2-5	TGTGCCAGCAGCCTTTCGGGCTCGGTGGAGACCCAGTACTTC	CASSLSGSVETQYF
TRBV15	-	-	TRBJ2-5	TGTGCCACCAGCAGGGTTCTGGAGGGAGAGACCCAGTACTTC	CATSRVLEGETQYF
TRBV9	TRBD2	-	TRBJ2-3	TGTGCCAGCAGCCCGTCGGGGGGTACCGGGGGGATGGCTACGCAGTATTTT	CASSPSGGTGGMATQYF
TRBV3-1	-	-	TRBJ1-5	TGTGCCAGCAGCCAAATATCCTATAGCAATCAGCCCCAGCATTTT	CASSQISYSNQPQHF
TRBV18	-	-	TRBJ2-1	TGTGCCAGCTCACCAAGAGGACTCAATGAGCAGTTCTTC	CASSPRGLNEQFF
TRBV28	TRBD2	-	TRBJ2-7	TGTGCCAGCAGTCCCCGCCCTAGCGGGAGAAAGTACGAGCAGTACTTC	CASSPRPSGRKYEQYF